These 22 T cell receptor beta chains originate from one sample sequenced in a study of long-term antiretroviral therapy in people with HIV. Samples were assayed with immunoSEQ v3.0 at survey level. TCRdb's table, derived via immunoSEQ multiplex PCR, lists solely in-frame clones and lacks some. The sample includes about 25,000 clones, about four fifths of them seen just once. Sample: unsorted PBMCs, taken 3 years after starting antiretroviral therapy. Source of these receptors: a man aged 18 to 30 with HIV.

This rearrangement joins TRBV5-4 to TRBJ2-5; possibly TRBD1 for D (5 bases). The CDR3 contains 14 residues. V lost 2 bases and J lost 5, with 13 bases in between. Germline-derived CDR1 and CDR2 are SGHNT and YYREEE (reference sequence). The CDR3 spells CASSLIYKGETQYF. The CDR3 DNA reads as TGTGCCAGCAGCTTAATTTATAAGGGGGAGACCCAGTACTTC.

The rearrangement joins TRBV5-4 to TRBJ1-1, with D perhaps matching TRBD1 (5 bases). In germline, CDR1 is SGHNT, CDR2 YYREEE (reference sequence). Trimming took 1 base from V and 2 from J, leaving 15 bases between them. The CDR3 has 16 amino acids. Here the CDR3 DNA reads TGTGCCAGCAGCTTGAAAATTTCGGGGGGAAACACTGAAGCTTTCTTT. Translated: CASSLKISGGNTEAFF. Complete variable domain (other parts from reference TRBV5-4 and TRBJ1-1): ETGVTQSPTHLIKTRGQQVTLRCSSQSGHNTVSWYQQALGQGPQFIFQYYREEENGRGNFPPRFSGLQFPNYSSELNVNALELDDSALYLCASSLKISGGNTEAFFGQGTRLTVV.

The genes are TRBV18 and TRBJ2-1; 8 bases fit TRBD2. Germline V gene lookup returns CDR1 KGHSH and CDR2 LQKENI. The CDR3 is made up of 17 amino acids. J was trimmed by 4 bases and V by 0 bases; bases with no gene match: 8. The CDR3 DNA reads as TGTGCCAGCTCACCACCCGGAAGCGGGGGCCAATACAATGAGCAGTTCTTC. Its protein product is CASSPPGSGGQYNEQFF.

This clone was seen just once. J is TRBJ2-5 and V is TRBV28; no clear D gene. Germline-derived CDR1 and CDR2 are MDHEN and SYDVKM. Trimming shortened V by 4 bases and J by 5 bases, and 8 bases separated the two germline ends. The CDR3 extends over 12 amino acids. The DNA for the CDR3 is TGTGCCAGCAGTTACCACGGGGAGACCCAGTACTTC. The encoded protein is CASSYHGETQYF.

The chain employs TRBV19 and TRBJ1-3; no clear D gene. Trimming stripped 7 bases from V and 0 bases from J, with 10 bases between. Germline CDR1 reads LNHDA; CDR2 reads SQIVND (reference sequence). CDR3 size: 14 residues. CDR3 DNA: TGTGCCAGTACGACGGGGAGCTCTGGAAACACCATATATTTT. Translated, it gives CASTTGSSGNTIYF.

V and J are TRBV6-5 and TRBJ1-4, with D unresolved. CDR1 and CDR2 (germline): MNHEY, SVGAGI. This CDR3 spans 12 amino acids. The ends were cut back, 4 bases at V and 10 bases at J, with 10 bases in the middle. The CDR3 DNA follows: TGTGCCAGCAGTTCTACGACGGGAAAACTGTTTTTT. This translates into CASSSTTGKLFF.

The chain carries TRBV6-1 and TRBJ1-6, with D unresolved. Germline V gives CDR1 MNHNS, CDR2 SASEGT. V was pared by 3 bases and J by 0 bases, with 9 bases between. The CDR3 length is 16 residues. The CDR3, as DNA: TGTGCCAGCAGTGACGTCTCGAGCTCCTATAATTCACCCCTCCACTTT. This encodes CASSDVSSSYNSPLHF.

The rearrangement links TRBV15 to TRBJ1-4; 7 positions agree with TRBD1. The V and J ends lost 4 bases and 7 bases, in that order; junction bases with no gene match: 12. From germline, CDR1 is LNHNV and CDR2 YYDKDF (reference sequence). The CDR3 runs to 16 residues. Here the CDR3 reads CATSTPRQGWSEKLFF. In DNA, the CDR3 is TGTGCCACCAGCACCCCCCGACAGGGATGGAGTGAAAAACTGTTTTTT.

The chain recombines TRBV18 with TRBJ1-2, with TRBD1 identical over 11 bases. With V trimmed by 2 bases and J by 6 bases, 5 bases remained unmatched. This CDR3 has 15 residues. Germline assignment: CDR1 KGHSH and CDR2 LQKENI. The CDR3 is CASSPEDRGPHGYTF. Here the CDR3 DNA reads TGTGCCAGCTCACCAGAGGACAGGGGGCCTCATGGCTACACCTTC.

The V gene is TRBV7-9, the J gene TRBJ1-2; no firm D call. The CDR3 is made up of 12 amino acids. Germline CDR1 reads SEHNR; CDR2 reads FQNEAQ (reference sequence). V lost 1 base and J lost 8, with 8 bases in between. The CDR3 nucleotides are TGTGCCAGCAGCTTAGACTTCTCCGGCTACACCTTC. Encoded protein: CASSLDFSGYTF.

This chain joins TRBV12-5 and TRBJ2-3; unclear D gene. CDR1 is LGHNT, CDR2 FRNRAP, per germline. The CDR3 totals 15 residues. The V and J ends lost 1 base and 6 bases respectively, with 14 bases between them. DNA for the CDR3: TGTGCTAGTGGTTTGGGCCAGACCTCCTTGGATACGCAGTATTTT. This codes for CASGLGQTSLDTQYF.

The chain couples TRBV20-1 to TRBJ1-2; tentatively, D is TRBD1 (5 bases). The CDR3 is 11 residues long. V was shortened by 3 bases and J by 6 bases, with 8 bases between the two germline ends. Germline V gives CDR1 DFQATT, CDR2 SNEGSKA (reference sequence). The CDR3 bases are TGCAGTGCTAGCCAGGGACATGGCTACACCTTC. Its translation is CSASQGHGYTF.

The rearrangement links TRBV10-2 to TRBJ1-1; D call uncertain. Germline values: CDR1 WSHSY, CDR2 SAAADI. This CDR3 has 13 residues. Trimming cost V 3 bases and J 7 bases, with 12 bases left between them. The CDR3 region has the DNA TGCGCCAGCAGTGACAAAGCTCTGGGTGAAGCTTTCTTT. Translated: CASSDKALGEAFF.

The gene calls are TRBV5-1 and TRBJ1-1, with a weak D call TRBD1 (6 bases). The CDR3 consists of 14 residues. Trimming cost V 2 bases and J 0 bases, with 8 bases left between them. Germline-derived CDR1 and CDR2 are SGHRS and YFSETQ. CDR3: CASSFRDMNTEAFF. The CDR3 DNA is TGCGCCAGCAGCTTTAGGGACATGAACACTGAAGCTTTCTTT.

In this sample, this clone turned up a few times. The CDR3, as DNA: TGTGCCAGCAGCTGGGGGACCACTGAAGCTTTCTTT. Translating it yields CASSWGTTEAFF. The rearrangement uses TRBV5-4 and TRBJ1-1; D might be TRBD1 (5 bases). The germline CDR1 and CDR2 sequences are SGHNT and YYREEE (reference sequence). The CDR3 contains 12 residues. The ends were cut back, 3 bases at V and 4 bases at J, with 7 bases in the middle.

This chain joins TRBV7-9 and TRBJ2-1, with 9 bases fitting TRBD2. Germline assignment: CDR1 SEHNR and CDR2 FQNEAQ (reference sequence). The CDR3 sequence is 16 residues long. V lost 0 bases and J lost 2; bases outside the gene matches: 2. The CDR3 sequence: CASSLALAGTYNEQFF. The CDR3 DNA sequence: TGTGCCAGCAGCTTAGCCCTAGCGGGGACCTACAATGAGCAGTTCTTC.

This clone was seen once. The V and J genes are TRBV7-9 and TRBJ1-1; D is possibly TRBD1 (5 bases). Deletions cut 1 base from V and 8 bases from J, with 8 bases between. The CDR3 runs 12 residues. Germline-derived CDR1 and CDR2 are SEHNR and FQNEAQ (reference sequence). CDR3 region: CASSLEGLEAFF. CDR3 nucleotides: TGTGCCAGCAGCTTAGAGGGGCTCGAAGCTTTCTTT.

The DNA for the CDR3 is TGTGCCAGCAGTTTACTGCCAGCGGATACGCAGTATTTT. Protein sequence: CASSLLPADTQYF. The chain couples TRBV27 to TRBJ2-3, with D hard to call. The CDR3 consists of 13 residues. V lost 2 bases and J 6 bases, leaving 9 bases between the germline ends. Germline CDR1 and CDR2: MNHEY and SMNVEV (reference sequence).

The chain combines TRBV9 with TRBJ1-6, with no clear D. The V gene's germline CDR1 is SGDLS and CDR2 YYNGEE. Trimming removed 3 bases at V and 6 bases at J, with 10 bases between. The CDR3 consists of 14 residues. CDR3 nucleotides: TGTGCCAGCAGCGGTTACGGTCCTAATTCACCCCTCCACTTT. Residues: CASSGYGPNSPLHF.

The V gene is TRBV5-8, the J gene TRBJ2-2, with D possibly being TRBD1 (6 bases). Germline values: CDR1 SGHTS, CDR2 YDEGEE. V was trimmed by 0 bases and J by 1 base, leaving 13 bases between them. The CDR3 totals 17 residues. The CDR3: CASSLAQGTQNTGELFF. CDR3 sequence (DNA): TGTGCCAGCAGCTTGGCCCAGGGGACGCAGAACACCGGGGAGCTGTTTTTT.

The CDR3 sequence is CASSLGLGQGARGTEAFF. The DNA for the CDR3 is TGTGCCAGCAGCTTAGGGTTGGGTCAGGGGGCTCGGGGGACTGAAGCTTTCTTT. The chain joins TRBV7-9 to TRBJ1-1; the match to TRBD1 covers 8 bases. Per germline, CDR1 SEHNR and CDR2 FQNEAQ (reference sequence). With V trimmed by 1 base and J by 5 bases, 15 bases remained unmatched. This CDR3 contains 18 residues.

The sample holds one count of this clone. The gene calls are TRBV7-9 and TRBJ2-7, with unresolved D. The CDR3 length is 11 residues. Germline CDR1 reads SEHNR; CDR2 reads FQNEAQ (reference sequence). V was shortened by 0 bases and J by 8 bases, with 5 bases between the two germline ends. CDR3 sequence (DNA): TGTGCCAGCAGCTTAGCAAAGCAGCAGTACTTC. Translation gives CASSLAKQQYF.